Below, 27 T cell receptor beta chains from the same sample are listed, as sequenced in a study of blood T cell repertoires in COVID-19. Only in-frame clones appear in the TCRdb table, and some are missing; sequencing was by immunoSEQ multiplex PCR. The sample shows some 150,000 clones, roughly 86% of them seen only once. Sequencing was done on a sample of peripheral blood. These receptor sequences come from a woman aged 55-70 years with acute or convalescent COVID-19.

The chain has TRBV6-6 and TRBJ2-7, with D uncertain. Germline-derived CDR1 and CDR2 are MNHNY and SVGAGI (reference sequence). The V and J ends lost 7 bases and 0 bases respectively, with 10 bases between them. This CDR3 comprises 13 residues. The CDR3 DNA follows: TGTGCCAGCAAGGAGTCAAGCTCCTACGAGCAGTACTTC. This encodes CASKESSSYEQYF.

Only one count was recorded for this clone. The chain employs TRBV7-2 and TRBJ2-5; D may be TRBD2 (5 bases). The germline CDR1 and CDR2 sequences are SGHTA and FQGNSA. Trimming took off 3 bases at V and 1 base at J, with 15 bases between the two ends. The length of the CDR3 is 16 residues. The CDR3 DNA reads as TGTGCCAGCAGCTTCCAGGCTAACGGGATCCAAGAGACCCAGTACTTC. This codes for CASSFQANGIQETQYF.

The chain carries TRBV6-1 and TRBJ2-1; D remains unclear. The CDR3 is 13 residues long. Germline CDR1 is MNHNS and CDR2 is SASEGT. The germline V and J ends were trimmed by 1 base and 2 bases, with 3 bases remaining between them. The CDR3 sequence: CASSEGAYNEQFF. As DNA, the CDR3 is TGTGCCAGCAGTGAAGGAGCCTACAATGAGCAGTTCTTC.

The CDR3 nucleotides read TGTGCCACCAGCAGAGGGAGACAGGCTTTCTTCTATGGCTACACCTTC. As protein: CATSRGRQAFFYGYTF. V and J are TRBV15 and TRBJ1-2, with a possible D match to TRBD1 (6 bases). CDR3 length: 16 residues. With 1 base removed from V and 4 bases from J, the gap between germline ends came to 16 bases. CDR1 and CDR2 (germline): LNHNV, YYDKDF (reference sequence).

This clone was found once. The CDR3 is CASSARTGASYEQYF. The DNA of the CDR3 is TGTGCCAGCAGCGCCCGGACAGGGGCGTCCTACGAGCAGTACTTC. The V call is TRBV9, the J call TRBJ2-7; TRBD1 agrees at 9 bases. This CDR3 comprises 15 residues. Germline lookup yields CDR1 SGDLS and CDR2 YYNGEE. With 3 bases clipped from V and 1 base from J, the junction kept 5 bases outside the gene matches.

The DNA for the CDR3 is TGTGCCAGCAGCGTAGACCCTAGCGGGGGGCCCACAGATACGCAGTATTTT. This codes for CASSVDPSGGPTDTQYF. This chain uses TRBV9 with TRBJ2-3; 11 bases are a match to TRBD2. Per germline, CDR1 SGDLS and CDR2 YYNGEE. V lost 0 bases, J lost 2 bases, and 5 bases stayed unmatched. The CDR3 is 17 amino acids.

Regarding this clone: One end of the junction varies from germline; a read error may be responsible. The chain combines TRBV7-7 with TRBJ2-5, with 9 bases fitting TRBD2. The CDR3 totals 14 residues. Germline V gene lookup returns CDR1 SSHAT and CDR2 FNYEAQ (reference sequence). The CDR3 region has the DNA TGTGCTAGCAGCCCCGGACTAGCGAGGGAGACCCAGTACTTC. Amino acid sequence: CASSPGLARETQYF.

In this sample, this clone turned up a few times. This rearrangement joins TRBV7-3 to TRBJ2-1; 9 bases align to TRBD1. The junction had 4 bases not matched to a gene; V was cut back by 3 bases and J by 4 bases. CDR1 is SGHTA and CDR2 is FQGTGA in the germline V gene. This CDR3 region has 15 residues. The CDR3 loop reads CASSFPGQGYNEQFF. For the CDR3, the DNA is TGTGCCAGCAGCTTCCCGGGACAGGGATACAATGAGCAGTTCTTC. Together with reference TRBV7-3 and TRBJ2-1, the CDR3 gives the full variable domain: GAGVSQTPSNKVTEKGKYVELRCDPISGHTALYWYRQSLGQGPEFLIYFQGTGAADDSGLPNDRFFAVRPEGSVSTLKIQRTERGDSAVYLCASSFPGQGYNEQFFGPGTRLTVL.

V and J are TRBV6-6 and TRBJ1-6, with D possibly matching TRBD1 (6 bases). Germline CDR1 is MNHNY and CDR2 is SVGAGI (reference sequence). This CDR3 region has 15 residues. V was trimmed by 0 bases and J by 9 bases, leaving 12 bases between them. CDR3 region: CASSYSSEGVSPLHF. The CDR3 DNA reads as TGTGCCAGCAGTTACTCCAGTGAGGGGGTTTCACCCCTCCACTTT.

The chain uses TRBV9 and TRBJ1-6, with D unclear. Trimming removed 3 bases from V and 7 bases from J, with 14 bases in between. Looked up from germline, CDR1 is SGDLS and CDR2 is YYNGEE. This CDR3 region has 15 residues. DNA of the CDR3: TGTGCCAGCAGCGCCCCCGGGGTGGGAAATTCACCCCTCCACTTT. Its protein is CASSAPGVGNSPLHF.

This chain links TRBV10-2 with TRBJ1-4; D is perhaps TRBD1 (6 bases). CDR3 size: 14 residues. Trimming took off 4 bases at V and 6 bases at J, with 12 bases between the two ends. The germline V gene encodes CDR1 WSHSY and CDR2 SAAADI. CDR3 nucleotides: TGCGCCAGCAGTGCGGGGGGCGTTGATGAAAAACTGTTTTTT. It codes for CASSAGGVDEKLFF.

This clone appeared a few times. CDR3: CASSKGAYEQYF. As DNA, the CDR3 is TGTGCCAGCTCAAAGGGGGCTTACGAGCAGTACTTC. The chain links TRBV6-5 to TRBJ2-7, with 7 bases lining up with TRBD1. The CDR3 spans 12 residues. V was pared by 8 bases and J by 4 bases, with 5 bases of the junction left unmatched. CDR1 is MNHEY, CDR2 SVGAGI, per germline.

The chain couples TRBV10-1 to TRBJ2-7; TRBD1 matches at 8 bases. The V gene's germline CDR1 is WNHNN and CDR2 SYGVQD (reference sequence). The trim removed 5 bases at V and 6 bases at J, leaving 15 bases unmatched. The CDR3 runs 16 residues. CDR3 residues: CASSPGPGTGQTEQYF. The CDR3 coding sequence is TGCGCCAGCAGTCCGGGCCCCGGGACAGGACAGACCGAGCAGTACTTC.

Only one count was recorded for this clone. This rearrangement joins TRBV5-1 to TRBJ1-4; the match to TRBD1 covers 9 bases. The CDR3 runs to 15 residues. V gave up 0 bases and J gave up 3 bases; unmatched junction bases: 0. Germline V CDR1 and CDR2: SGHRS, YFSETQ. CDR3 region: CASSLGTGANEKLFF. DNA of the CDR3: TGCGCCAGCAGCTTGGGGACAGGGGCTAATGAAAAACTGTTTTTT. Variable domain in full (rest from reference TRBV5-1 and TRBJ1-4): KAGVTQTPRYLIKTRGQQVTLSCSPISGHRSVSWYQQTPGQGLQFLFEYFSETQRNKGNFPGRFSGRQFSNSRSEMNVSTLELGDSALYLCASSLGTGANEKLFFGSGTQLSVL.

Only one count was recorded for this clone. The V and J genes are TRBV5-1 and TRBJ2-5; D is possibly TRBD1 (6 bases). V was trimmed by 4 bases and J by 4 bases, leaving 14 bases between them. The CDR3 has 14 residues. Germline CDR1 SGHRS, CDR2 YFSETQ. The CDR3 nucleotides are TGCGCCAGCAGCGATCGCAGGGGCACAGAGACCCAGTACTTC. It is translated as CASSDRRGTETQYF.

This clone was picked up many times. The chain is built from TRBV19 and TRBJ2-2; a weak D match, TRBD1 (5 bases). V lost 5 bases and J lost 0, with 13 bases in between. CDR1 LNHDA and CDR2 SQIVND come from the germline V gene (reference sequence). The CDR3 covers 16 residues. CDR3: CASSFLGASNTGELFF. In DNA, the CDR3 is TGTGCCAGTAGTTTCTTAGGGGCTTCGAACACCGGGGAGCTGTTTTTT.

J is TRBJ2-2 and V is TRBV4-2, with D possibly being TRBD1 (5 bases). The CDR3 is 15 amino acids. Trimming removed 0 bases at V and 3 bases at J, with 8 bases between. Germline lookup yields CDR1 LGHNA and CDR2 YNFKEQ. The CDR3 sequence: CASSQEGRDTGELFF. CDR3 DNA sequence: TGTGCCAGCAGCCAAGAGGGCAGGGACACCGGGGAGCTGTTTTTT.

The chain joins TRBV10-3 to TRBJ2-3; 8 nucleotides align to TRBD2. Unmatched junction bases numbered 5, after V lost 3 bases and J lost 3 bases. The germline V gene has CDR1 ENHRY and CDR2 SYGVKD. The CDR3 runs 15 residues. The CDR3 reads CAISDPGGATDTQYF. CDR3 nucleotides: TGTGCCATCAGTGACCCCGGGGGGGCGACAGATACGCAGTATTTT.

The CDR3 DNA sequence: TGTGCCAGCAGTTTTGGGAGCTCTGGGGCCAACGTCCTGACTTTC. As protein: CASSFGSSGANVLTF. The chain carries TRBV28 and TRBJ2-6, with D tentatively TRBD2 (5 bases). There are 15 residues in the CDR3. Germline V lookup: CDR1 MDHEN, CDR2 SYDVKM. V shed 3 bases and J shed 0 bases, with 6 bases lying between them.

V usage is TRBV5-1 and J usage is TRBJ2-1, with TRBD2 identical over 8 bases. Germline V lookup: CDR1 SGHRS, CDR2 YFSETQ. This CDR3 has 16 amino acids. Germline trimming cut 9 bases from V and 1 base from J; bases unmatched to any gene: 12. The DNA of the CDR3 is TGCGCCACCTCCGTCCTTAGCGGGGTTTCCTACAATGAGCAGTTCTTC. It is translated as CATSVLSGVSYNEQFF.

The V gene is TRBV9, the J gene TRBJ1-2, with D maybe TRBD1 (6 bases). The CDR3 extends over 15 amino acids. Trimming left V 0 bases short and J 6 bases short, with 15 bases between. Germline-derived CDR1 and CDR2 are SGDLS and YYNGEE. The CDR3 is CASSVAPARQDGYTF. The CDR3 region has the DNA TGTGCCAGCAGCGTAGCCCCCGCAAGACAGGATGGCTACACCTTC. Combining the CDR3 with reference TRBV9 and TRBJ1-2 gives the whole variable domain DSGVTQTPKHLITATGQRVTLRCSPRSGDLSVYWYQQSLDQGLQFLIQYYNGEERAKGNILERFSAQQFPDLHSELNLSSLELGDSALYFCASSVAPARQDGYTFGSGTRLTVV.

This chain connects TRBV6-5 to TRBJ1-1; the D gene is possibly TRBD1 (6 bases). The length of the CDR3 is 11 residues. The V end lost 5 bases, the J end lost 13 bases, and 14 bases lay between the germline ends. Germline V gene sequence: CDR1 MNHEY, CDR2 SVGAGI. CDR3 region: CASSQQGRVFF. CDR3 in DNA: TGTGCCAGCAGTCAGCAGGGGAGGGTTTTCTTT.

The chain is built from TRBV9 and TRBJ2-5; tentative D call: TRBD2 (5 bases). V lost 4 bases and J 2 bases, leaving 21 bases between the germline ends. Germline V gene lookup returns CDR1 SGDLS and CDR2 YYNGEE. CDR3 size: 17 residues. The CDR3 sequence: CASSTAERVRGQETQYF. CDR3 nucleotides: TGTGCCAGCAGCACCGCGGAGAGGGTTCGGGGACAAGAGACCCAGTACTTC.

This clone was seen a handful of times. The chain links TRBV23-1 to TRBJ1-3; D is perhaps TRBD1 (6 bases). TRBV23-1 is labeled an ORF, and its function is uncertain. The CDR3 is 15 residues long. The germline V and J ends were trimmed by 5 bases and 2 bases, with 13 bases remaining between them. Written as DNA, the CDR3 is TGCGCCAGCAGTTCCCAGGGGCCTACTGGAAACACCATATATTTT. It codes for CASSSQGPTGNTIYF.

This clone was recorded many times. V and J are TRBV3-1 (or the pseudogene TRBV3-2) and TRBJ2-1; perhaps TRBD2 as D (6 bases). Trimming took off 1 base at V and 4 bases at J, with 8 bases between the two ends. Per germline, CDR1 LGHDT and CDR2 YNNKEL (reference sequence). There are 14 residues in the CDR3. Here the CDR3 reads CASSQGLDYNEQFF. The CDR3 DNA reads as TGTGCCAGCAGCCAAGGACTAGATTACAATGAGCAGTTCTTC.

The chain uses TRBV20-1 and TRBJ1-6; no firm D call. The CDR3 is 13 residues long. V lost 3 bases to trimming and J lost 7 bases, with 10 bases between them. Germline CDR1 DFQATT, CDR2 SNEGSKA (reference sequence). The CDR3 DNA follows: TGCAGTGCTAGTCCCCGGGGAAATTCACCCCTCCACTTT. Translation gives CSASPRGNSPLHF.

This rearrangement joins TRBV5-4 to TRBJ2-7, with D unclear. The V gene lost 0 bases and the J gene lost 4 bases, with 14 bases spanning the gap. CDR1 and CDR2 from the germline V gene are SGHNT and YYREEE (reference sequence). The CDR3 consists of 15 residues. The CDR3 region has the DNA TGTGCCAGCAGCTTGGGCTGGAGTGTTGAATACGAGCAGTACTTC. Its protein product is CASSLGWSVEYEQYF.